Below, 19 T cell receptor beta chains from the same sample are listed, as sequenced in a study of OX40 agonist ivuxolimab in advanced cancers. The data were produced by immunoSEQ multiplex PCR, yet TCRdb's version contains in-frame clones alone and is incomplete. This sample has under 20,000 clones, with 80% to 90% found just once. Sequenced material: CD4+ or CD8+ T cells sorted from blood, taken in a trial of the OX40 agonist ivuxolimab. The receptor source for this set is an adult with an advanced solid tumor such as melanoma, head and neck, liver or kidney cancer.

As DNA, the CDR3 is TGTGCCAGCAGCGTCGGACAGGGGGCAAGCTACACCTTC. Encoded protein: CASSVGQGASYTF. The chain couples TRBV7-9 to TRBJ1-2; 11 bases fit TRBD1. The J segment lost 9 bases and the V segment lost 5 bases, leaving 5 bases of the junction unmatched. This CDR3 has 13 residues. Germline CDR1 SEHNR, CDR2 FQNEAQ (reference sequence).

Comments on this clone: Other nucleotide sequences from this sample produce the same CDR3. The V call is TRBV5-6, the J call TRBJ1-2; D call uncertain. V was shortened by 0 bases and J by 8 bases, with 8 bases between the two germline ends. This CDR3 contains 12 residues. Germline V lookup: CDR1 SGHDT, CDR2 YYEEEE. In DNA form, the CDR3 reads TGTGCCAGCAGCTTGGTTGTGGGAGGCTACACCTTC. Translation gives CASSLVVGGYTF.

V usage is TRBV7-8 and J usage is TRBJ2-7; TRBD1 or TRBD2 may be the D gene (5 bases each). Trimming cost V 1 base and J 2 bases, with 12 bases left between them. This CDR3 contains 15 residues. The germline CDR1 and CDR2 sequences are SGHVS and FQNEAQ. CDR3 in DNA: TGTGCCAGCAGCTTAGAGATGGGGCGGGCCTACGAGCAGTACTTC. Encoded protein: CASSLEMGRAYEQYF.

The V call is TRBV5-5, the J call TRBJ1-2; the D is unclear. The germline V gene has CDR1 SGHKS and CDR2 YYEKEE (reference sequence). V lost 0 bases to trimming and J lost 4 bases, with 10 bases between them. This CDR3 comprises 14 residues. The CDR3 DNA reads TGTGCCAGCAGCTTGGACCCAGACCCCTATGGCTACACCTTC. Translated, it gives CASSLDPDPYGYTF.

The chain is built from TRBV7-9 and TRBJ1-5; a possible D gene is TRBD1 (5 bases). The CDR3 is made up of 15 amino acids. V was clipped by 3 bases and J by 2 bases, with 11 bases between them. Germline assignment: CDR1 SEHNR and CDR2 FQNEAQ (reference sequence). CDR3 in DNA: TGTGCCAGCAGCTTGGGGGGAGGGGGCAATCAGCCCCAGCATTTT. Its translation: CASSLGGGGNQPQHF.

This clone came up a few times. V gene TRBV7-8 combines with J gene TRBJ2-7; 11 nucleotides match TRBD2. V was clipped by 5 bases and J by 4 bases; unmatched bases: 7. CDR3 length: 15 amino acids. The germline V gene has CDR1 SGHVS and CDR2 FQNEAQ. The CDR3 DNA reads TGTGCCAGCAGCCGGAGACTAGCGGGATCGTACGAGCAGTACTTC. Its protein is CASSRRLAGSYEQYF.

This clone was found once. CDR3 protein: CSVEVGQGGVRQYF. The CDR3 DNA reads as TGCAGCGTTGAGGTGGGGCAGGGTGGAGTCAGGCAGTACTTC. The V call is TRBV29-1, the J call TRBJ2-7; the D gene is possibly TRBD1 (5 bases). The CDR3 consists of 14 residues. Germline assignment: CDR1 SQVTM and CDR2 ANQGSEA. The ends were cut back, 3 bases at V and 9 bases at J, with 21 bases in the middle.

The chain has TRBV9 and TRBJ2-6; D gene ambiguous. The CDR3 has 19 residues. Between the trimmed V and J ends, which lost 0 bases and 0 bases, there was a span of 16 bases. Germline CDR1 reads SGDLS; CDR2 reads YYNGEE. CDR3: CASSVAITRAGSGANVLTF. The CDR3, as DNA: TGTGCCAGCAGCGTAGCGATAACAAGGGCTGGCTCTGGGGCCAACGTCCTGACTTTC.

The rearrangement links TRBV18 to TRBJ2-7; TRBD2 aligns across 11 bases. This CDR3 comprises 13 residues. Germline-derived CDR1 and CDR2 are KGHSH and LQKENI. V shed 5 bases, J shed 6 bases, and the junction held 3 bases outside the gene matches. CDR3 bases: TGTGCCAGCTCAAGACTAGCGGGACGCGAGCAGTACTTC. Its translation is CASSRLAGREQYF.

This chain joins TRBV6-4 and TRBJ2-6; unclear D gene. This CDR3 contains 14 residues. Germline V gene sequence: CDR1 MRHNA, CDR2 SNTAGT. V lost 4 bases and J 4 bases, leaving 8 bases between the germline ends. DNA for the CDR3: TGTGCCAGCAGTGGCCCCCCCGGGGCCAACGTCCTGACTTTC. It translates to CASSGPPGANVLTF.

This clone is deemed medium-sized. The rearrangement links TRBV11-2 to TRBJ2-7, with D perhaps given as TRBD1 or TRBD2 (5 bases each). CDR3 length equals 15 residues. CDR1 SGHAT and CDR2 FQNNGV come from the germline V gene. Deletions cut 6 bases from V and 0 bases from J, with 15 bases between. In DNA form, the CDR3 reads TGTGCCAGCAGGCCTGGGGGTTCCCTCTCCTACGAGCAGTACTTC. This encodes CASRPGGSLSYEQYF.

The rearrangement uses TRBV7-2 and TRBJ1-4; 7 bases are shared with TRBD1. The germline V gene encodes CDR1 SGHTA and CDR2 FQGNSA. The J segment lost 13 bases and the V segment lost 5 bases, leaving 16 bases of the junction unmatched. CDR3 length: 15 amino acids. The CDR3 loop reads CASSLRAARGEGLFF. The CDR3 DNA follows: TGTGCCAGCAGCCTCAGGGCCGCCAGGGGGGAGGGACTGTTTTTT.

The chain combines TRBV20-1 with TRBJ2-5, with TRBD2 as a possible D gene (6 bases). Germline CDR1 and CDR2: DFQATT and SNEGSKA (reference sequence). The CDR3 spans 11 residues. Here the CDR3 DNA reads TGCACCCTGCAGCGGGAAGAGACCCAGTACTTC. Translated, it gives CTLQREETQYF.

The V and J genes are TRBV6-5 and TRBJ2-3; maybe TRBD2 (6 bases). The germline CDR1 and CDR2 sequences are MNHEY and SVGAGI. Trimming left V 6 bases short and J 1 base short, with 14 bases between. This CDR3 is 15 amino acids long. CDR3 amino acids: CASSVRRGGTDTQYF. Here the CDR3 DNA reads TGTGCCAGCAGCGTACGCCGCGGGGGCACAGATACGCAGTATTTT.

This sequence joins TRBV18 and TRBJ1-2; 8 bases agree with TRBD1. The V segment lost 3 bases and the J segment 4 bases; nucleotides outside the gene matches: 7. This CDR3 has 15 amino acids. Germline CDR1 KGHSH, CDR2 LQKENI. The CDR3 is CASSPLDRVGYGYTF. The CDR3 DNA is TGTGCCAGCTCACCCCTGGACAGGGTGGGCTATGGCTACACCTTC.

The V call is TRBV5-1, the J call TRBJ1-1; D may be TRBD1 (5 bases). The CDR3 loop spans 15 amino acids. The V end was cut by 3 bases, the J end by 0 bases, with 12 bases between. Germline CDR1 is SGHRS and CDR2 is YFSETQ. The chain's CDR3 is CASSSRGGMNTEAFF. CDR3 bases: TGCGCCAGCAGCTCCCGCGGGGGGATGAACACTGAAGCTTTCTTT.

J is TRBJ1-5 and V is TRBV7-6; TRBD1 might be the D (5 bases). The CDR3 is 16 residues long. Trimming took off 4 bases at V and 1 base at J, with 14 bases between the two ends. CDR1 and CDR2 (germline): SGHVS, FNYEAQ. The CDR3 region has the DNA TGTGCCAGCAGCTCCGGCGTTCGGGGGAGCAATCAGCCCCAGCATTTT. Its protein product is CASSSGVRGSNQPQHF.

CDR3 amino acids: CASSVNYGYTF. In DNA form, the CDR3 reads TGTGCCAGCAGCGTGAACTATGGCTACACCTTC. This chain uses TRBV9 with TRBJ1-2; the D is unclear. Germline CDR1 reads SGDLS; CDR2 reads YYNGEE. The CDR3 has 11 residues. The V and J ends lost 2 bases and 2 bases respectively, with 1 base between them.

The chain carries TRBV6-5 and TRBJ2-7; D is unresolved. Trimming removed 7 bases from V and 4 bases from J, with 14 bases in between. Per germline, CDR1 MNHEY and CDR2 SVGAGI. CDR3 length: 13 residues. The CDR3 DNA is TGTGCCAGCAAGGGCCTAACGTCGTACGAGCAGTACTTC. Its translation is CASKGLTSYEQYF.